This is a list of T cell receptor beta chains from one sample in a study of identical twins. TCRdb ran MiXCR on the 5' RACE reads and lists one entry per CDR3 protein. The sample records 1.5 million to 2 million distinct CDR3 sequences, about 30% being singletons. Input material: cord blood. The source of these receptors is a newborn girl in good health. The CDR3 runs from the conserved cysteine through the conserved F or W. Fields, in order: V gene, clone size, J gene, D gene, CDR3 DNA, CDR3 protein. A D gene is named only where the DNA matches it firmly. Rows give clone size only sometimes, using once, few, many, or a class for an expanded clone.

TRBV10-1,.,TRBJ2-1,TRBD2,TGCGCCAGCAGTCCCAGCGGGGGTTACAGTGAGCAGTTCTTC,CASSPSGGYSEQFF
TRBV7-9,.,TRBJ2-1,TRBD2,TGTGCCAGCAGCCAAGGACTAGCACGACCAGGGAATGAGCAGTTCTTC,CASSQGLARPGNEQFF
TRBV9,.,TRBJ1-1,.,TGTGCCAGCAGCCCCCGCCGGAACCGGAACACTGAAGCTTTCTTT,CASSPRRNRNTEAFF
TRBV7-9,.,TRBJ1-1,.,TGTGCCAGCAGCCCAGGGGCCTATCGCACTGAAGCTTTCTTT,CASSPGAYRTEAFF
TRBV27,.,TRBJ1-2,TRBD1,TGTGCCAGCAGTTTATCCCCCCCGACAGGGTGGGATGGCTACACCTTC,CASSLSPPTGWDGYTF
TRBV13,once,TRBJ2-2,TRBD2,TGTGCCAGCAGCTTCCCATCTAGCGGCGCGAACACCGGGGAGCTGTTTTTT,CASSFPSSGANTGELFF
TRBV20-1,few,TRBJ2-1,.,TGCAGTGCTAGAGAGCCTCCCTGGGGGGATGAGCAGTTCTTC,CSAREPPWGDEQFF
TRBV20-1,.,TRBJ2-7,.,TGCAGTGCTAGGGTGGGACACTACGAGCAGTACTTC,CSARVGHYEQYF
TRBV7-6,.,TRBJ2-1,.,TGTGCCAGCAGCTTTACAGGGGAGGATGAGCAGTTCTTC,CASSFTGEDEQFF
TRBV5-1,many,TRBJ2-3,.,TGTGCCAGCAGGCGGGACAGCACAGATACGCAGTATTTT,CASRRDSTDTQYF
TRBV4-2,.,TRBJ2-7,.,TGTGCCAGCAGCCAAGTAATTGGGACGGGACGAGAGCAGTACTTC,CASSQVIGTGREQYF
TRBV3-1,many,TRBJ2-7,TRBD2,TGTGCCAGCAGCCAAGATCTTCGGGATCTAGCGGAGAAATACGAGCAGTACTTC,CASSQDLRDLAEKYEQYF
TRBV6-5,.,TRBJ2-2,.,TGTGCCAGCAGTTACTCGAAACAGGGGAACACCGGGGAGCTGTTTTTT,CASSYSKQGNTGELFF
TRBV7-2,.,TRBJ1-2,.,TGTGCCAGCAGCTTACCCACGAGGGGCTACACCTTC,CASSLPTRGYTF
TRBV28,.,TRBJ2-1,.,TGTGCCAGCAGTTTATCTGCGAGGTACAGTGAGCAGTTCTTC,CASSLSARYSEQFF
TRBV11-2,few,TRBJ1-4,.,TGTGCCAGCAGCCGGTTTACAACTAATGAAAAACTGTTTTTT,CASSRFTTNEKLFF
TRBV5-1,few,TRBJ2-5,TRBD1,TGCGCCAGTAGCTTGGACAGGGTGTCGGTGAAGGCCCAGTACTTC,CASSLDRVSVKAQYF
TRBV28,.,TRBJ1-4,TRBD1,TGTGCCAGCAGTTCACCGGGACAGGGGGCCCAAAAACTGTTTTTT,CASSSPGQGAQKLFF
TRBV7-6,few,TRBJ2-7,.,TGTGCCAGCAGCTTAGCCCCAGGGGTCTACGAGCAGTACTTC,CASSLAPGVYEQYF
TRBV3-1,.,TRBJ1-6,.,TGTGCCAGCAGCCAAGGTCCGTCACCCCTCCACTTT,CASSQGPSPLHF
TRBV21-1,few,TRBJ1-2,.,TGTGCCAGCAGCATCTCGGGCAGGCGGCGGGATGGCTACACCTTC,CASSISGRRRDGYTF
TRBV5-5,.,TRBJ2-1,.,TGTGCCAGCAGCTTTCGGCCCCGAGGCTCTAGGAAGTCTACCTACGAGCAGTTCTTC,CASSFRPRGSRKSTYEQFF
TRBV4-1,few,TRBJ2-4,.,TGCGCCAGCAGCCAGGAGTCCCTCGACAAAAACATTCAGTACTTC,CASSQESLDKNIQYF
TRBV12-3/TRBV12-4,many,TRBJ2-5,.,TGTGCCAGCAGTTTGATTACACAAGAGACCCAGTACTTC,CASSLITQETQYF
TRBV6-2/TRBV6-3,.,TRBJ2-1,TRBD2,TGTGCCAGCTCGTATCTGGCGGGAGGGCCCCACAATGAGCAGTTCTTC,CASSYLAGGPHNEQFF
TRBV3-1,few,TRBJ2-3,.,TGTGCCAGCAGCCAAGATTCATCTCGGCTCCTGACAGATACGCAGTATTTT,CASSQDSSRLLTDTQYF
TRBV6-6,few,TRBJ1-4,TRBD1,TGTGCCAGCAGTTACTCGACAGGGGCCCTGTTTTTT,CASSYSTGALFF
TRBV24-1,few,TRBJ1-2,.,TGTGCCACCAGTGATCGCGCATTCACAGGCTACACCTTC,CATSDRAFTGYTF
TRBV20-1,.,TRBJ2-7,.,TGCAGTGTTGGGTCTCTCTACGAGCAGTACTTC,CSVGSLYEQYF
TRBV12-5,few,TRBJ2-1,.,TGTGCTAGTGGTTTGGTACTCGGACCCCTCGGCAATGAGCAGTTCTTC,CASGLVLGPLGNEQFF
TRBV3-1,.,TRBJ1-2,.,TGTGCCAGCAGCCATCCCGGACAGTATGGCTACACCTTC,CASSHPGQYGYTF
TRBV18,.,TRBJ1-2,.,TGTGCCAGCTCACCACCATTGTCTATCTATGGCTACACCTTC,CASSPPLSIYGYTF
TRBV12-3/TRBV12-4,many,TRBJ2-7,TRBD1,TGTGCCAGCAGTAAGGGACAGGGTTCCTACGAGCAGTACTTC,CASSKGQGSYEQYF
TRBV20-1,.,TRBJ2-3,.,TGCAGTGCTAAGGTCCCCACTAGCACAGATACGCAGTATTTT,CSAKVPTSTDTQYF
TRBV2,.,TRBJ2-7,.,TGTGCCAGCATTTATAGCATGCGGGATCTTACCTACGAGCAGTACTTC,CASIYSMRDLTYEQYF
TRBV12-3/TRBV12-4,.,TRBJ1-2,TRBD1,TGTGCCAGCAGTTTCTGGGGGGGACAGCTTTATGGCTACACCTTC,CASSFWGGQLYGYTF
TRBV7-2,many,TRBJ2-7,TRBD2,TGTGCCAGCAGCTTAGTAGCGGGAGTTCCCTACGAGCAGTACTTC,CASSLVAGVPYEQYF
TRBV5-6,few,TRBJ2-5,TRBD2,TGTGCCAGCAGCTTCCGAGGACTAGCGGAGTACTTC,CASSFRGLAEYF
TRBV6-6,.,TRBJ2-5,.,TGTGCCAGCAGTTACGACAAAGGGACATTACAAGAGACCCAGTACTTC,CASSYDKGTLQETQYF
TRBV14,.,TRBJ1-2,.,TGTGCCAGCAGCCAAGATATCTGGGGGCCAGATGGCTACACCTTC,CASSQDIWGPDGYTF
TRBV20-1,.,TRBJ2-1,.,TGCAGTGCTAGGTCCGTGACTAGGTTTTACAATGAGCAGTTCTTC,CSARSVTRFYNEQFF
TRBV7-2,.,TRBJ2-7,.,TGTGCCAGCAGCTTAGGACAGGAATACGAGCAGTACTTC,CASSLGQEYEQYF
TRBV20-1,few,TRBJ2-5,TRBD1,TGCAGCGTAATGACAGGGAACCAAGAGACCCAGTACTTC,CSVMTGNQETQYF
TRBV5-6,.,TRBJ2-1,TRBD2,TGTGCCAGCAGCTTGTGGCGGGAGGGTATGAATGAGCAGTTCTTC,CASSLWREGMNEQFF
TRBV7-2,.,TRBJ2-3,TRBD2,TGTGCCAGCAGCAAGCCCCTGGATGCGGGAGGGACCACAGATACGCAGTATTTT,CASSKPLDAGGTTDTQYF
TRBV6-5,few,TRBJ2-7,TRBD1,TGTGCCAGCAGTTACCAGGGGGCAATACTCTACGAGCAGTACTTC,CASSYQGAILYEQYF
TRBV14,.,TRBJ1-2,.,TGTGCCAGCAGCCCCCGTCAGGCATCTGTCTATGGCTACACCTTC,CASSPRQASVYGYTF
TRBV7-2,many,TRBJ2-7,TRBD2,TGTGCCAGCAGCCGGACTAGCTCCTACGAGCAGTACTTC,CASSRTSSYEQYF
TRBV12-3/TRBV12-4,few,TRBJ2-3,TRBD2,TGTGCCAGCACCCTCATTGGTGGGGGGGGTCAAGATACGCAGTATTTT,CASTLIGGGGQDTQYF
TRBV24-1,.,TRBJ2-7,.,TGTGCCACCAGACCTTCCTACGAGCAGTACTTC,CATRPSYEQYF